The 14 T cell receptor beta chains below all came from one sample that was sequenced in a study of CD8+ T cells in alopecia areata. As to treatment: oral pan-JAK inhibitor, 5-10 mg twice daily. After isolation, RNA underwent reverse transcription to generate cDNA as the sequencing template. Produced via immunoSEQ multiplex PCR; TCRdb's table is partial and in-frame only. The data hold 120,000 or so clones, with around 63% observed a single time. This specimen consisted of CD4+ T cells sorted from blood, obtained at week 4, from a patient treated with tofacitinib. The receptors were gathered from a human donor with alopecia areata.

This clone was detected only once. The J gene is TRBJ1-2, the V gene TRBV19, with no clear D. The germline CDR1 and CDR2 sequences are LNHDA and SQIVND (reference sequence). CDR3 length equals 14 residues. V lost 0 bases to trimming and J lost 8 bases, with 13 bases between them. CDR3 coding DNA: TGTGCCAGTAGTATAGATCGGTGGACCCGCGGCTACACCTTC. Amino acid sequence: CASSIDRWTRGYTF.

The table lists this clone with a few counts. The chain uses TRBV7-9 and TRBJ2-7, with 9 bases fitting TRBD1. From germline, CDR1 is SEHNR and CDR2 FQNEAQ (reference sequence). The CDR3 has 12 amino acids. J gave up 5 bases and V 4 bases, and 0 bases lay outside the gene matches. In nucleotides, the CDR3 is TGTGCCAGCAGCTGGGACAGGGACGAGCAGTACTTC. Translated, it gives CASSWDRDEQYF.

The rearrangement links TRBV29-1 to TRBJ2-7; D is undetermined. Trimming left V 6 bases short and J 2 bases short, with 11 bases between. The CDR3 consists of 12 residues. CDR1 is SQVTM and CDR2 is ANQGSEA in the germline V gene. CDR3 protein: CSVATQTYEQYF. The CDR3 nucleotides are TGCAGCGTGGCCACACAGACCTACGAGCAGTACTTC.

This chain links TRBV7-2 with TRBJ1-6, with 8 bases fitting TRBD1. The V gene's germline CDR1 is SGHTA and CDR2 FQGNSA. V trimming: 5 bases; J trimming: 9 bases; junction bases outside the gene matches: 12. The CDR3 extends over 16 amino acids. The CDR3 DNA sequence: TGTGCCAGCAGCGTACTGGCTGGCAGGGGGCCTTCACCCCTCCACTTT. Translation: CASSVLAGRGPSPLHF.

This clone showed up just a few times. This sample also contains other DNA sequences that code for the same CDR3. The V gene is TRBV27, the J gene TRBJ2-5; D is uncertain. The CDR3 loop spans 11 amino acids. Germline V CDR1 and CDR2: MNHEY, SMNVEV (reference sequence). Deletions cut 2 bases from V and 4 bases from J, with 2 bases between. CDR3 sequence: CASSLGETQYF. The CDR3 DNA follows: TGTGCCAGCAGTTTAGGAGAGACCCAGTACTTC.

This rearrangement joins TRBV5-6 to TRBJ2-7; 10 positions match TRBD1. Germline V gene lookup returns CDR1 SGHDT and CDR2 YYEEEE. Germline trimming cut 0 bases from V and 3 bases from J; bases unmatched to any gene: 3. This CDR3 is built from 15 residues. The CDR3 DNA follows: TGTGCCAGCAGCTTGGGGGGACAGGGGTACTACGAGCAGTACTTC. The encoded protein is CASSLGGQGYYEQYF.

The chain recombines TRBV30 with TRBJ1-1; the match to TRBD1 covers 9 bases. CDR1 GTSNPN and CDR2 SVGIG come from the germline V gene (reference sequence). CDR3 size: 15 residues. J lost 2 bases, V lost 5 bases, and 9 bases had no gene match. The CDR3 bases are TGTGCCTGGGATCCCGGGACAGGGCCAAACACTGAAGCTTTCTTT. This codes for CAWDPGTGPNTEAFF.

The sample holds a few counts of this clone. The chain recombines TRBV29-1 with TRBJ2-3, with D perhaps matching TRBD1 or TRBD2 (6 bases each). The V gene's germline CDR1 is SQVTM and CDR2 ANQGSEA. The CDR3 is 14 amino acids. V lost 3 bases to trimming and J lost 5 bases, with 15 bases between them. CDR3 DNA sequence: TGCAGCGTTGAGGGGGGCCTAGGGGGAGATACGCAGTATTTT. The encoded protein is CSVEGGLGGDTQYF.

The chain has TRBV19 and TRBJ2-3; D unresolved. Trimming left V 7 bases short and J 4 bases short, with 6 bases between. CDR1 is LNHDA, CDR2 SQIVND, per germline (reference sequence). This CDR3 is built from 11 residues. The CDR3 reads CASNWADTQYF. CDR3 nucleotides: TGTGCCAGTAACTGGGCAGATACGCAGTATTTT.

The chain uses TRBV27 and TRBJ1-2; 7 bases are a match to TRBD1. CDR3 length: 15 amino acids. The J segment lost 2 bases and the V segment lost 5 bases, leaving 8 bases of the junction unmatched. Germline assignment: CDR1 MNHEY and CDR2 SMNVEV (reference sequence). The CDR3 region has the DNA TGTGCCAGCAGTCCCCGGGGAGGGGGCAACTATGGCTACACCTTC. Translation: CASSPRGGGNYGYTF.

This chain connects TRBV18 to TRBJ2-2; D is perhaps TRBD1 or TRBD2 (5 bases each). There are 16 residues in the CDR3. The germline CDR1 and CDR2 sequences are KGHSH and LQKENI. V gave up 3 bases and J gave up 0 bases, with 11 bases separating them. The CDR3 sequence: CASSPSGTPNTGELFF. The CDR3 DNA reads as TGTGCCAGCTCACCTTCCGGGACCCCGAACACCGGGGAGCTGTTTTTT.

The table lists this clone with a few counts. The chain couples TRBV30 to TRBJ1-1, with 7 bases aligning to TRBD1. This CDR3 spans 14 amino acids. Per the germline V gene, CDR1 is GTSNPN and CDR2 is SVGIG (reference sequence). V trimming: 1 base; J trimming: 0 bases; junction bases outside the gene matches: 2. The CDR3, as DNA: TGTGCCTGGAGTGCGGGACAGTTGAACACTGAAGCTTTCTTT. Translating gives CAWSAGQLNTEAFF. Looking up the rest from reference TRBV30 and TRBJ1-1 gives the full variable domain: SQTIHQWPATLVQPVGSPLSLECTVEGTSNPNLYWYRQAAGRGLQLLFYSVGIGQISSEVPQNLSASRPQDRQFILSSKKLLLSDSGFYLCAWSAGQLNTEAFFGQGTRLTVV.

This CDR3 reads CASSLSGINEQFF. For the CDR3, the DNA is TGTGCCAGCAGTTTGTCCGGAATCAATGAGCAGTTCTTC. The rearrangement joins TRBV27 to TRBJ2-1, with D unclear. Trimming pared 3 bases from V and 6 bases from J, leaving 9 bases between. The germline CDR1 and CDR2 sequences are MNHEY and SMNVEV (reference sequence). This CDR3 has 13 amino acids.

This clone was seen a handful of times. The V call is TRBV4-2, the J call TRBJ2-3; TRBD2 matches 15 bases. J gave up 4 bases and V 3 bases, and 5 bases lay outside the gene matches. The germline V gene encodes CDR1 LGHNA and CDR2 YNFKEQ. CDR3 size: 17 residues. The CDR3: CASSQGLAGGIADTQYF. The CDR3 DNA is TGTGCCAGCAGCCAGGGACTAGCGGGGGGTATCGCAGATACGCAGTATTTT.